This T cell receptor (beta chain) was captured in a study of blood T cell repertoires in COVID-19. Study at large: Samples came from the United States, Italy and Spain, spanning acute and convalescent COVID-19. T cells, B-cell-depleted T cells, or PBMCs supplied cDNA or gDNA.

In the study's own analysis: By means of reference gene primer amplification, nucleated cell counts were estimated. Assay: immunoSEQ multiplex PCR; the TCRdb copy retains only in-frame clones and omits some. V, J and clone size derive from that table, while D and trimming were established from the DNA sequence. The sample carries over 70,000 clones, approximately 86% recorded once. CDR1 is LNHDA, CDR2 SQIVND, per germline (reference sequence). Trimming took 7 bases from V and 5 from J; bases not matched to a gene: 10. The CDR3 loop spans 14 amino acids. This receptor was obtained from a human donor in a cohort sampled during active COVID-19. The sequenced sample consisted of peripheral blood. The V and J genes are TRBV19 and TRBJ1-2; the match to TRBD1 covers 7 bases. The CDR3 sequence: CASMASSRGYGYTF. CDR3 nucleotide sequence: TGTGCCAGTATGGCCTCGTCCAGGGGGTATGGCTACACCTTC.